The source of this TCR beta chain is a study of blood T cells in healthy people across ages. Study-wide points: More naive CD4+ cells and higher diversity marked long-lived donors relative to aged donors.

The sample providers were healthy Caucasian people from Russia, aged roughly 6 to 95. Isolated PBMCs totaled at least 6.5 million in each sample. This clonotype was picked up a small number of times. As yet, its antigen is unknown. The second PCR ran about 7 to 12 cycles with a sample-barcoded 5' primer and J-beta primers. TCRdb re-called the 5' RACE reads through MiXCR, storing one row per CDR3 protein. The data show around 2 million distinct CDR3 sequences, roughly two fifths seen once. The ends were cut back, 0 bases at V and 3 bases at J, with 15 bases in the middle. CDR1 is DFQATT, CDR2 SNEGSKA, per germline (reference sequence). This CDR3 comprises 16 residues.

The clonotype was recovered from a human donor in good health. V and J are TRBV20-1 and TRBJ2-1; D unclear. Sequenced: blood. CDR3 nucleotides: TGCAGTGCTAGAGATGACGCAAAGGCATTCTACAATGAGCAGTTCTTC. Residues: CSARDDAKAFYNEQFF.